The clone carrying this TCR beta chain has just a few counts. This sample includes further DNA sequences coding for the same CDR3. Profiled with immunoSEQ multiplex PCR; TCRdb holds only in-frame clones, not every one. The sample lists more than 850,000 clones, around 82% occurring once. This sample stems from a study of shared clonotypes between healthy human individuals. CD4+ cells yielded CD45RA+ naive and CD45RA-negative memory subsets. The CDR3 has 13 amino acids. Germline V gives CDR1 SGHDT, CDR2 YYEEEE. V was clipped by 1 base and J by 4 bases, with 8 bases between them. The genes are TRBV5-6 and TRBJ1-1; D gene uncertain. The source material was memory CD4+ T cells from PBMCs. Stated subset: CD45RA-negative fraction. The source is a man between 18 and 35 years old in good health. Some clones in this sample may be carry-over from other donors' samples. CDR3 bases: TGTGCCAGCAGCTTGTTAGGCGGCACTGAAGCTTTCTTT. It is translated as CASSLLGGTEAFF.